This T cell receptor (beta chain) was identified in a study of T cell repertoires in cytomegalovirus infection. General study findings and limits: Ex vivo responses were dominated by HLA-C-restricted CMV-specific TCR beta clonotypes.

CDR3 length: 15 amino acids. Trimming left V 4 bases short and J 7 bases short, with 19 bases between. Germline CDR1 MNHEY, CDR2 SVGAGI. Remarks on this clonotype: What it binds is unknown.

From the reads, TCRdb called clonotypes with MiXCR, one entry per CDR3 protein. Among 100,000 to 150,000 distinct CDR3 sequences listed, roughly 8.2% were seen once. The sequenced material came from PBMCs. This chain connects TRBV6-5 to TRBJ1-2; D is unclear. The receptor was isolated from a human donor in good health (CMV status not recorded). Some clones in this sample may be carry-over from other donors' samples. DNA of the CDR3: TGTGCCAGCAGTTCAGAACGGGCAGGTCCTACTGGCTACACCTTC. Its protein is CASSSERAGPTGYTF.